This T cell receptor beta chain comes out of a study of early T cells in non-severe SARS-CoV-2 infection. TCRdb called the 5' RACE reads again in MiXCR, with one record for every CDR3 protein. This sample yields 45,000 to 75,000 distinct CDR3 sequences, of which 10% to 15% are seen a single time; around 5% belongs to the top ten. Germline loops: CDR1 SGHTA, CDR2 FQGNSA. The CDR3 totals 16 residues. Deletions cut 5 bases from V and 2 bases from J, with 15 bases between. The chain uses TRBV7-2 and TRBJ2-2, with a weak D call TRBD2 (6 bases). Material for sequencing was whole blood. This receptor was identified in an adult who was a healthcare worker with PCR-confirmed SARS-CoV-2 infection or an uninfected control (not recorded which). This CDR3 reads CASSRAAGSNTGELFF. The CDR3 DNA follows: TGTGCCAGCAGCCGGGCGGCGGGGTCCAACACCGGGGAGCTGTTTTTT.